A single sample gave rise to the 28 T cell receptor beta chains below, sequenced in a study of cytomegalovirus exposure and HLA in healthy donors. PCR used 60 Vbeta primers and 13 Jbeta primers. Profiled with immunoSEQ multiplex PCR; TCRdb holds only in-frame clones, not every one. The sample's table shows about 79,000 clones. The specimen was PBMCs. The receptors shown here come from a man aged 30-40 years in good health and CMV-seronegative.

This sequence joins TRBV19 and TRBJ2-5; tentative D call: TRBD1 (5 bases). The V end lost 5 bases, the J end lost 1 base, and 8 bases lay between the germline ends. Per germline, CDR1 LNHDA and CDR2 SQIVND (reference sequence). This CDR3 contains 13 residues. CDR3 protein: CASSVTAQETQYF. In nucleotides, the CDR3 is TGTGCCAGTAGTGTGACAGCCCAAGAGACCCAGTACTTC.

This sequence joins TRBV27 and TRBJ1-4; TRBD1 aligns across 7 bases. The CDR3 is 15 residues long. Per the germline V gene, CDR1 is MNHEY and CDR2 is SMNVEV (reference sequence). V shed 3 bases, J shed 8 bases, and the junction held 9 bases outside the gene matches. CDR3 region: CASSFRRQGTEKLFF. The CDR3 region has the DNA TGTGCCAGCAGTTTTAGGAGACAGGGAACCGAAAAACTGTTTTTT.

V and J are TRBV7-9 and TRBJ2-1, with 7 bases aligning to TRBD1. Germline loops: CDR1 SEHNR, CDR2 FQNEAQ (reference sequence). The CDR3 loop spans 11 amino acids. The V gene end was trimmed by 8 bases and the J gene end by 12 bases; junction bases not matched to a gene: 7. The CDR3 reads CASGSGGGQFF. The CDR3 DNA reads TGTGCCAGCGGATCAGGGGGTGGGCAGTTCTTC. Drawing the rest from reference TRBV7-9 and TRBJ2-1, the complete variable domain is DTGVSQNPRHKITKRGQNVTFRCDPISEHNRLYWYRQTLGQGPEFLTYFQNEAQLEKSRLLSDRFSAERPKGSFSTLEIQRTEQGDSAMYLCASGSGGGQFFGPGTRLTVL.

This sequence joins TRBV2 and TRBJ2-4, with D possibly matching TRBD1 (5 bases). V was cut by 4 bases and J by 8 bases, with 24 bases left in between. The CDR3 runs 17 residues. Germline CDR1 and CDR2: SNHLY and FYNNEI. In DNA form, the CDR3 reads TGTGCCAGCAGTGGATGGTGGACACCACGAAAAGGGGACATTCAGTACTTC. It yields the protein CASSGWWTPRKGDIQYF.

CDR3 amino acids: CASSPGQQETQYF. The CDR3 DNA is TGTGCCAGCAGCCCCGGACAGCAAGAGACCCAGTACTTC. The chain combines TRBV5-6 with TRBJ2-5; a possible D gene is TRBD1 (6 bases). Trimming shortened V by 4 bases and J by 2 bases, and 9 bases separated the two germline ends. In germline, CDR1 is SGHDT, CDR2 YYEEEE. The CDR3 runs to 13 residues.

The chain has TRBV10-1 and TRBJ2-2; D ambiguous. The CDR3 loop spans 14 amino acids. CDR1 WNHNN and CDR2 SYGVQD come from the germline V gene (reference sequence). V was pared by 6 bases and J by 2 bases, with 10 bases between. CDR3 DNA sequence: TGCGCCAGCAGGAACAGACGTAACACCGGGGAGCTGTTTTTT. Its translation: CASRNRRNTGELFF.

The V and J genes are TRBV5-1 and TRBJ1-3; a possible D gene is TRBD1 (6 bases). This CDR3 is built from 15 residues. Germline V CDR1 and CDR2: SGHRS, YFSETQ. With 5 bases removed from V and 4 bases from J, the gap between germline ends came to 16 bases. Written as DNA, the CDR3 is TGCGCCAGCAGTTACCTACAGGGTTCGGGAAACACCATATATTTT. As protein: CASSYLQGSGNTIYF.

The J gene is TRBJ2-7, the V gene TRBV7-9; 10 positions match TRBD2. The germline gives CDR1 SEHNR, CDR2 FQNEAQ (reference sequence). The CDR3 contains 13 residues. Trimming removed 6 bases from V and 4 bases from J; junction bases left unmatched: 3. The CDR3 nucleotides read TGTGCCAGCAGGCCTAGCGGGGGATACGAGCAGTACTTC. Protein product: CASRPSGGYEQYF.

The chain joins TRBV5-8 to TRBJ2-3; D ambiguous. Per germline, CDR1 SGHTS and CDR2 YDEGEE. CDR3 length equals 13 residues. V was pared by 0 bases and J by 3 bases, with 5 bases between. CDR3 protein: CASSLGGTDTQYF. Written as DNA, the CDR3 is TGTGCCAGCAGCTTGGGAGGTACAGATACGCAGTATTTT. Looking up the rest from reference TRBV5-8 and TRBJ2-3 gives the full variable domain: EAGVTQSPTHLIKTRGQQATLRCSPISGHTSVYWYQQALGLGLQFLLWYDEGEERNRGNFPPRFSGRQFPNYSSELNVNALELEDSALYLCASSLGGTDTQYFGPGTRLTVL.

CDR3 residues: CASSFGTNEKLFF. The CDR3 nucleotides are TGTGCCAGCAGTTTCGGAACTAATGAAAAACTGTTTTTT. This sequence joins TRBV27 and TRBJ1-4; unclear D gene. Per the germline V gene, CDR1 is MNHEY and CDR2 is SMNVEV (reference sequence). V dropped 3 bases and J dropped 1 base, with 3 bases sitting between them. There are 13 residues in the CDR3.

The chain links TRBV13 to TRBJ2-7; no reliable D call. The V gene's germline CDR1 is PRHDT and CDR2 FYEKMQ (reference sequence). Between the trimmed V and J ends, which lost 2 bases and 6 bases, there was a span of 11 bases. The CDR3 sequence is 13 residues long. CDR3 sequence (DNA): TGTGCCAGCAGCTTAACTTTTTTGAGCGAGCAGTACTTC. It encodes CASSLTFLSEQYF.

The chain links TRBV10-3 to TRBJ2-1, with 10 bases lining up with TRBD2. V gave up 5 bases and J gave up 5 bases; unmatched junction bases: 6. CDR1 and CDR2 (germline): ENHRY, SYGVKD. This CDR3 comprises 15 residues. CDR3 coding DNA: TGTGCCATCAGTCGCAGCGGGAGGGGTGACAATGAGCAGTTCTTC. Encoded protein: CAISRSGRGDNEQFF.

The chain joins TRBV6-5 to TRBJ2-7, with 7 bases fitting TRBD1. Looked up from germline, CDR1 is MNHEY and CDR2 is SVGAGI. Trimming took 4 bases from V and 3 from J; bases not matched to a gene: 9. The length of the CDR3 is 15 residues. CDR3 sequence (DNA): TGTGCCAGCAGTTGGGACAGTTCGCTTGACTACGAGCAGTACTTC. Translating it yields CASSWDSSLDYEQYF.

This sequence joins TRBV5-1 and TRBJ2-2; tentative D call: TRBD2 (5 bases). The germline CDR1 and CDR2 sequences are SGHRS and YFSETQ. CDR3 length: 16 amino acids. The V gene lost 0 bases and the J gene lost 1 base, with 10 bases spanning the gap. For the CDR3, the DNA is TGCGCCAGCAGCTTGGCCGGAGGACTGAACACCGGGGAGCTGTTTTTT. Its protein product is CASSLAGGLNTGELFF.

The chain joins TRBV6-5 to TRBJ1-2; TRBD1 agrees at 12 bases. After removal of 2 bases from V and 6 bases from J, the junction contained 7 bases not matched to a gene. This CDR3 has 16 amino acids. Germline V CDR1 and CDR2: MNHEY, SVGAGI. The CDR3 protein is CASSYRPGQGANGYTF. The CDR3 nucleotides are TGTGCCAGCAGTTACCGACCGGGACAGGGGGCGAATGGCTACACCTTC.

V gene TRBV6-1 combines with J gene TRBJ1-5; D not resolved. The length of the CDR3 is 15 residues. Germline CDR1 reads MNHNS; CDR2 reads SASEGT. V lost 4 bases and J lost 2, with 12 bases in between. The CDR3 sequence: CASSGRLTGNQPQHF. For the CDR3, the DNA is TGTGCCAGCAGTGGGAGACTGACGGGCAATCAGCCCCAGCATTTT.

The chain links TRBV5-1 to TRBJ1-3, with D unresolved. V lost 4 bases and J lost 0, with 14 bases in between. The CDR3 consists of 16 residues. Germline CDR1 SGHRS, CDR2 YFSETQ. This chain's CDR3 is CASSLDLGFSGNTIYF. CDR3 nucleotide sequence: TGCGCCAGCAGCCTCGACCTAGGTTTCTCTGGAAACACCATATATTTT.

This sequence joins TRBV5-1 and TRBJ2-1; TRBD2 is a possible D gene (5 bases). From germline, CDR1 is SGHRS and CDR2 YFSETQ. This CDR3 comprises 16 residues. Trimming stripped 0 bases from V and 7 bases from J, with 17 bases between. The DNA of the CDR3 is TGCGCCAGCAGCTTGGTAGGTTGGGAGCCGGGGAATGAGCAGTTCTTC. It encodes CASSLVGWEPGNEQFF.

The rearrangement links TRBV30 to TRBJ1-1; tentative D call: TRBD1 (6 bases). CDR3 length: 13 amino acids. Looked up from germline, CDR1 is GTSNPN and CDR2 is SVGIG (reference sequence). V dropped 2 bases and J dropped 4 bases, with 11 bases sitting between them. This CDR3 reads CAWSTTGSTEAFF. The DNA of the CDR3 is TGTGCCTGGAGTACCACAGGGAGCACTGAAGCTTTCTTT.

The J gene is TRBJ2-3, the V gene TRBV5-1; 9 bases are a match to TRBD2. The CDR3 spans 17 residues. CDR1 SGHRS and CDR2 YFSETQ come from the germline V gene. Trimming cost V 5 bases and J 2 bases; bases outside gene matches: 12. For the CDR3, the DNA is TGCGCCAGCAGTCCCCCCCTTAGCGGGGGTACCACAGATACGCAGTATTTT. Protein product: CASSPPLSGGTTDTQYF.

The chain employs TRBV5-6 and TRBJ2-1, with TRBD1 matching 8 bases. Germline values: CDR1 SGHDT, CDR2 YYEEEE. This CDR3 contains 15 residues. The J segment lost 6 bases and the V segment lost 0 bases, leaving 5 bases of the junction unmatched. The CDR3 region is CASSLGSGTGNEQFF. The CDR3 DNA reads TGTGCCAGCAGCTTGGGTTCAGGGACAGGCAATGAGCAGTTCTTC.

This sequence joins TRBV6-6 and TRBJ2-1; 9 bases line up with TRBD2. Germline V gene sequence: CDR1 MNHNY, CDR2 SVGAGI (reference sequence). The CDR3 runs 14 residues. V shed 6 bases and J 9 bases; nucleotides not matched to a gene: 9. The CDR3 spells CASSRGGARSEQFF. The CDR3 nucleotides are TGTGCCAGCAGCCGCGGGGGGGCCCGGAGTGAGCAGTTCTTC.

The CDR3 bases are TGTGCCACCAGCAGACAGCAGGGGGCAGGTGGAAACACCATATATTTT. Translated: CATSRQQGAGGNTIYF. J is TRBJ1-3 and V is TRBV15; TRBD1 aligns across 8 bases. Germline CDR1 and CDR2: LNHNV and YYDKDF (reference sequence). The V and J ends lost 2 bases and 3 bases, in that order; junction bases with no gene match: 6. The CDR3 consists of 16 residues.

V is TRBV25-1 and J is TRBJ2-7; 13 bases match TRBD2. The germline CDR1 and CDR2 sequences are MGHDK and SYGVNS. The CDR3 covers 16 residues. Losses at the gene ends were 2 bases for V and 6 bases for J; bases not matched to a gene: 7. CDR3: CASSETGTSGKGEQYF. CDR3 coding DNA: TGTGCCAGCAGTGAAACCGGGACTAGCGGGAAGGGCGAGCAGTACTTC.

The rearrangement links TRBV6-6 to TRBJ2-1; TRBD1 matches 8 bases. With 5 bases clipped from V and 9 bases from J, the junction kept 9 bases outside the gene matches. Germline CDR1 is MNHNY and CDR2 is SVGAGI (reference sequence). The CDR3 runs 14 residues. As DNA, the CDR3 is TGTGCCAGCAGTGACAGGGGTGGGGAAGGTGAGCAGTTCTTC. Its protein is CASSDRGGEGEQFF.

This chain links TRBV6-1 with TRBJ2-1; 15 bases agree with TRBD2. The CDR3 totals 15 residues. The V gene end was trimmed by 1 base and the J gene end by 9 bases; junction bases not matched to a gene: 1. Germline CDR1 MNHNS, CDR2 SASEGT. The DNA of the CDR3 is TGTGCCAGCAGTGAAGGGACTAGCGGGAGGGGTGAGCAGTTCTTC. This gives the protein CASSEGTSGRGEQFF.

The rearrangement uses TRBV4-2 and TRBJ2-5; a possible D gene is TRBD2 (6 bases). The DNA end is a closer match to TRBJ2-7, so the J assignment may be wrong. The CDR3 is 14 residues long. CDR1 and CDR2 (germline): LGHNA, YNFKEQ. CDR3 in amino acids: CASSPRDGGYEQYF. As DNA, the CDR3 is TGTGCCAGCAGCCCCCGGGACGGAGGGTACGAGCAGTACTTC.

CDR3 in amino acids: CASSVRQGPPNYGYTF. CDR3 DNA: TGCGCCAGCAGCGTCCGACAGGGACCCCCTAACTATGGCTACACCTTC. The chain uses TRBV5-1 and TRBJ1-2; TRBD1 matches at 7 bases. Losses at the gene ends were 4 bases for V and 0 bases for J; bases not matched to a gene: 9. Germline CDR1 and CDR2: SGHRS and YFSETQ. CDR3 length: 16 amino acids. Looking up the rest from reference TRBV5-1 and TRBJ1-2 gives the full variable domain: KAGVTQTPRYLIKTRGQQVTLSCSPISGHRSVSWYQQTPGQGLQFLFEYFSETQRNKGNFPGRFSGRQFSNSRSEMNVSTLELGDSALYLCASSVRQGPPNYGYTFGSGTRLTVV.